A selection of T cell receptor beta chains follows, all from one sample in a study of T cells in Graves' hyperthyroidism and ophthalmopathy. TCRdb re-derived calls from the multiplex PCR reads in MiXCR, one entry per CDR3 protein. Of around 250,000 distinct CDR3 sequences in the sample, 14% to 15% were seen once. Sequencing input: blood. The receptors derive from a woman between 35 and 50 years old with Graves' hyperthyroidism that later progressed to Graves' ophthalmopathy. The CDR3 runs from the conserved cysteine through the conserved F or W. A D gene is named only where the DNA matches it firmly. Clone size is stated in some rows and not others, as once, few, many or a class when expanded.

>many|TRBJ1-1|.|TRBV11-2|15
CASSLANFRNTEAFF
TGTGCCAGCAGCTTAGCTAACTTCCGGAACACTGAAGCTTTCTTT
>many|TRBJ2-2|TRBD2|TRBV7-9|16
CASSRGLAGFTGELFF
TGTGCCAGCAGCCGAGGACTAGCGGGATTCACCGGGGAGCTGTTTTTT
>.|TRBJ2-5|TRBD2|TRBV28|15
CASSLDGGRRETQYF
TGTGCCAGCAGTTTGGACGGCGGGAGAAGGGAGACCCAGTACTTC
>many|TRBJ1-1|TRBD1|TRBV19|14
CASDPGGGNTEAFF
TGTGCCAGTGACCCAGGGGGGGGAAACACTGAAGCTTTCTTT
>many|TRBJ2-5|TRBD1|TRBV25-1|19
CASSPPTGTDLWFRETQYF
TGTGCCAGCAGTCCTCCAACCGGGACAGATCTCTGGTTTCGCGAGACCCAGTACTTC
>many|TRBJ1-1|.|TRBV2|11
CASIEGPRAFF
TGTGCCAGCATAGAAGGACCAAGGGCTTTCTTT
>.|TRBJ2-7|.|TRBV28|15
CASSSGTPPSYEQYF
TGTGCCAGCAGTTCGGGGACCCCTCCCTCCTACGAGCAGTACTTC
>.|TRBJ2-3|.|TRBV20-1|11
CSARDLLAWYF
TGCAGTGCTAGAGATCTACTAGCTTGGTATTTT
>many|TRBJ2-4|TRBD1|TRBV5-5|15
CASSLVGTGLNIQYF
TGTGCCAGCAGCTTGGTTGGGACAGGACTTAACATTCAGTACTTC
>.|TRBJ2-1|TRBD2|TRBV19|18
CASTLYGLGTSGSYEQFF
TGTGCCAGTACCCTCTATGGTCTTGGGACTAGCGGGAGTTATGAGCAGTTCTTC
>many|TRBJ1-5|.|TRBV2|15
CASSTARGKGQPQHF
TGTGCCAGCAGCACGGCAAGGGGGAAGGGTCAGCCCCAGCATTTT
>.|TRBJ2-7|.|TRBV27|13
CSSSLGSSYEQYF
TGTTCCAGCAGTCTAGGGAGCTCCTACGAGCAGTACTTC
>.|TRBJ2-5|.|TRBV6-5|15
CASSYRTSGRETQYF
TGTGCCAGCAGTTACCGAACCTCCGGAAGGGAGACCCAGTACTTC
>many|TRBJ1-2|TRBD1|TRBV7-2|21
CASSLALSLWDRDRHYYGYTF
TGTGCCAGCAGCTTAGCGCTCTCCCTGTGGGACAGGGACAGACATTACTATGGCTACACCTTC
>many|TRBJ2-3|.|TRBV13|15
CASSLDGQGLDTQYF
TGTGCCAGCAGCTTAGATGGCCAGGGGCTAGATACGCAGTATTTT
>.|TRBJ1-4|.|TRBV19|14
CASSIGGDPEKLFF
TGTGCCAGTAGTATCGGAGGGGATCCTGAAAAACTGTTTTTT
>few|TRBJ2-2|TRBD2|TRBV5-4|15
CASSLTWTSSGELFF
TGTGCCAGCAGCTTGACCTGGACTAGTTCCGGGGAGCTGTTTTTT
>many|TRBJ2-1|.|TRBV12-3/TRBV12-4|15
CASSFVGSSNNEQFF
TGTGCCAGCAGTTTTGTGGGTAGCTCCAACAATGAGCAGTTCTTC
>many|TRBJ2-5|.|TRBV30|15
CAWSVLRGYQETQYF
TGTGCCTGGAGTGTATTAAGGGGGTACCAAGAGACCCAGTACTTC
>few|TRBJ1-2|.|TRBV14|13
CASSHLRFYGYTF
TGTGCCAGCAGCCATTTAAGGTTCTATGGCTACACCTTC
>many|TRBJ2-5|.|TRBV27|12
CASRGQKETQYF
TGTGCCAGCAGAGGACAGAAAGAGACCCAGTACTTC
>few|TRBJ2-3|TRBD1|TRBV20-1|15
CSARRGTGEEDTQYF
TGCAGTGCTCGCCGGGGGACAGGGGAGGAAGATACGCAGTATTTT
>many|TRBJ2-1|.|TRBV7-3|13
CASSPNGYNEQFF
TGTGCCAGCAGCCCGAACGGATACAATGAGCAGTTCTTC
>.|TRBJ2-7|TRBD2|TRBV4-1|17
CASSQEEALAGRSEQYF
TGCGCCAGCAGCCAAGAAGAGGCGCTAGCGGGACGTTCTGAGCAGTACTTC
>many|TRBJ2-4|.|TRBV29-1|14
CSVTPASTKNIQYF
TGCAGCGTGACACCGGCTAGTACCAAAAACATTCAGTACTTC
>.|TRBJ2-7|TRBD1|TRBV19|15
CASSRSGTGAYEQYF
TGTGCCAGTAGTAGAAGCGGGACAGGGGCCTACGAGCAGTACTTC
>many|TRBJ2-1|.|TRBV9|15
CASSVVSSSYNEQFF
TGTGCCAGCAGCGTAGTAAGTTCCTCCTACAATGAGCAGTTCTTC
>many|TRBJ2-7|TRBD2|TRBV11-2|15
CASSLLAGGLDEQYF
TGTGCCAGCAGCTTACTGGCGGGAGGGCTGGACGAGCAGTACTTC
>few|TRBJ2-7|TRBD1|TRBV6-1|16
CASSEAGTGGFNEQYF
TGTGCCAGCAGTGAAGCCGGGACAGGGGGTTTTAACGAGCAGTACTTC